Reported below is one TCR beta chain. What it binds is unknown. The sample comes from a study of T cell responses to AZD1222 COVID-19 vaccine. General observations from the study: White British donors predominated, females outnumbered males, and clonal diversity was possibly underestimated. Two doses of AZD1222 preceded a rise in Spike-specific TCR breadth and depth.

Libraries were prepared by immunoSEQ multiplex PCR; TCRdb keeps only in-frame clonotypes and omits some of them. The sample includes about 86,000 clones, approximately 90% of them seen just once. Sequencing was performed on peripheral blood, taken 28 days after the second AZD1222 dose. This sequence was found in an adult who received the AZD1222 COVID-19 vaccine.

Written as DNA, the CDR3 is TGTGCCAGCAGTTGGAGGAGTTACGAGCAGTACTTC. Protein: CASSWRSYEQYF. This sequence joins TRBV6-2 or TRBV6-3 and TRBJ2-7; tentatively, D is TRBD2 (5 bases). Trimming left V 4 bases short and J 4 bases short, with 8 bases between. The length of the CDR3 is 12 residues. Germline assignment: CDR1 MNHEY and CDR2 SVGEGT.